These 25 T cell receptor beta chains were sequenced from one sample in a study of blood T cell repertoires in COVID-19. Assay used: immunoSEQ multiplex PCR; TCRdb lists only in-frame clones, some missing. The sample holds 250,000 to 350,000 clones, roughly nine tenths seen once. Material: PBMCs or T cells enriched from blood (not recorded which). The receptors here all came from a man aged 55 to 69 who had recovered from COVID-19.

This chain connects TRBV30 to TRBJ2-5; 7 bases agree with TRBD1. CDR3 length: 15 residues. Unmatched junction bases numbered 9, after V lost 0 bases and J lost 5 bases. Germline values: CDR1 GTSNPN, CDR2 SVGIG (reference sequence). The CDR3 here is CAWSVHRGGAETQYF. DNA of the CDR3: TGTGCCTGGAGTGTACACAGGGGTGGAGCGGAGACCCAGTACTTC.

V usage is TRBV7-3 and J usage is TRBJ2-1; D unclear. Trimming removed 0 bases from V and 8 bases from J, with 11 bases in between. The germline V gene encodes CDR1 SGHTA and CDR2 FQGTGA. CDR3 length: 14 residues. CDR3: CASSLTRILDEQFF. CDR3 bases: TGTGCCAGCAGCTTAACTAGAATTCTCGATGAGCAGTTCTTC.

This chain connects TRBV5-1 to TRBJ2-1; D is possibly TRBD1 (5 bases). Germline values: CDR1 SGHRS, CDR2 YFSETQ. With 3 bases removed from V and 3 bases from J, the gap between germline ends came to 10 bases. The CDR3 totals 14 residues. The CDR3 protein is CASSSGMSYNEQFF. The CDR3 region has the DNA TGCGCCAGCAGCTCAGGGATGAGCTACAATGAGCAGTTCTTC.

The chain uses TRBV12-3 or TRBV12-4 and TRBJ1-3, with D unclear. The CDR3 spans 13 residues. V was shortened by 3 bases and J by 2 bases, with 5 bases between the two germline ends. The chain's CDR3 is CASSLRAGNTIYF. The CDR3 DNA is TGTGCCAGCAGTTTGCGGGCTGGAAACACCATATATTTT.

The chain couples TRBV18 to TRBJ1-1; D call uncertain. CDR3 length equals 15 residues. CDR1 KGHSH and CDR2 LQKENI come from the germline V gene. V lost 3 bases and J 1 base, leaving 12 bases between the germline ends. CDR3 sequence: CASSPLDSPNTEAFF. CDR3 DNA sequence: TGTGCCAGCTCACCGCTCGACTCCCCGAACACTGAAGCTTTCTTT. The variable domain in full, completed from reference TRBV18 and TRBJ1-1, reads NAGVMQNPRHLVRRRGQEARLRCSPMKGHSHVYWYRQLPEEGLKFMVYLQKENIIDESGMPKERFSAEFPKEGPSILRIQQVVRGDSAAYFCASSPLDSPNTEAFFGQGTRLTVV.

V is TRBV6-6 and J is TRBJ2-7, with 9 bases that match TRBD2. This CDR3 has 20 amino acids. Unmatched junction bases numbered 24, after V lost 6 bases and J lost 3 bases. CDR1 and CDR2 (germline): MNHNY, SVGAGI (reference sequence). In DNA form, the CDR3 reads TGTGCCAGCAGCCCAAAGCCGATTAGCGGGAGCGGTACCTCTCTCTACGAGCAGTACTTC. Its translation: CASSPKPISGSGTSLYEQYF.

The chain links TRBV5-1 to TRBJ1-4; 7 bases are a match to TRBD1. The CDR3 is 15 residues long. CDR1 is SGHRS, CDR2 YFSETQ, per germline. J lost 4 bases, V lost 3 bases, and 6 bases had no gene match. This CDR3 is CASSSSGGGNEKLFF. The CDR3 nucleotides are TGCGCCAGCAGCTCTTCAGGGGGTGGTAATGAAAAACTGTTTTTT.

The genes are TRBV7-9 and TRBJ2-3; unclear D gene. The CDR3 contains 16 residues. From germline, CDR1 is SEHNR and CDR2 FQNEAQ (reference sequence). V was cut by 1 base and J by 1 base, with 12 bases left in between. CDR3 coding DNA: TGTGCCAGCAGCTTAGGATGGAGTTCGGGCACAGATACGCAGTATTTT. Translated: CASSLGWSSGTDTQYF.

The rearrangement uses TRBV7-6 and TRBJ1-5, with 8 bases lining up with TRBD1. Germline V lookup: CDR1 SGHVS, CDR2 FNYEAQ. This CDR3 comprises 16 residues. V trimming: 2 bases; J trimming: 5 bases; junction bases outside the gene matches: 8. CDR3: CASSLYPGGADQPQHF. The CDR3 DNA sequence: TGTGCCAGCAGCTTATACCCAGGGGGCGCAGATCAGCCCCAGCATTTT. Drawing the rest from reference TRBV7-6 and TRBJ1-5, the complete variable domain is GAGVSQSPRYKVTKRGQDVALRCDPISGHVSLYWYRQALGQGPEFLTYFNYEAQQDKSGLPNDRFSAERPEGSISTLTIQRTEQRDSAMYRCASSLYPGGADQPQHFGDGTRLSIL.

V is TRBV19 and J is TRBJ1-5; 10 bases align to TRBD1. The CDR3 consists of 15 residues. Germline values: CDR1 LNHDA, CDR2 SQIVND (reference sequence). The ends lost 7 bases at V and 4 bases at J; junction bases unmatched: 7. This chain's CDR3 is CASKTGTGDNQPQHF. In nucleotides, the CDR3 is TGTGCCAGTAAAACCGGGACAGGGGATAATCAGCCCCAGCATTTT.

The CDR3 bases are TGTGCCAGCAGGAAGCGGGCGGGGGGTCCTTCGAATCAGCCCCAGCATTTT. Translation gives CASRKRAGGPSNQPQHF. The rearrangement links TRBV7-2 to TRBJ1-5; tentative D call: TRBD1 (5 bases). Trimming took 6 bases from V and 4 from J, leaving 22 bases between them. Germline CDR1 SGHTA, CDR2 FQGNSA. The CDR3 has 17 amino acids.

V is TRBV6-2 or TRBV6-3 and J is TRBJ2-7; D gene ambiguous. V was trimmed by 4 bases and J by 2 bases, leaving 9 bases between them. The length of the CDR3 is 13 residues. The germline V gene has CDR1 MNHEY and CDR2 SVGEGT. Here the CDR3 DNA reads TGTGCCAGCAGTTTGGCGGAGCCCTACGAGCAGTACTTC. Translating it yields CASSLAEPYEQYF.

The rearrangement joins TRBV18 to TRBJ2-1; TRBD2 aligns across 15 bases. Germline loops: CDR1 KGHSH, CDR2 LQKENI. V trimming: 3 bases; J trimming: 7 bases; junction bases outside the gene matches: 7. The CDR3 loop spans 17 amino acids. CDR3 bases: TGTGCCAGCTCACCGCGGGGGACTAGCGGGGGGCGGAATGAGCAGTTCTTC. Translating gives CASSPRGTSGGRNEQFF.

The chain links TRBV6-5 to TRBJ2-3, with 10 bases matching TRBD2. The germline gives CDR1 MNHEY, CDR2 SVGAGI. J gave up 5 bases and V 4 bases, and 9 bases lay outside the gene matches. The CDR3 has 16 residues. The CDR3 sequence is CASSWGIAGGEDTQYF. The CDR3 DNA sequence: TGTGCCAGCAGTTGGGGGATAGCGGGAGGAGAAGATACGCAGTATTTT.

This chain joins TRBV27 and TRBJ2-2; 7 bases line up with TRBD1. V shed 8 bases and J 5 bases; nucleotides not matched to a gene: 17. The CDR3 sequence is 17 residues long. From germline, CDR1 is MNHEY and CDR2 SMNVEV (reference sequence). The CDR3 spells CASGHSGPGGSTGELFF. CDR3 DNA: TGTGCCAGCGGACACTCAGGGCCAGGGGGTAGTACCGGGGAGCTGTTTTTT.

The chain joins TRBV5-5 to TRBJ2-6; a weak D match, TRBD2 (5 bases). V was clipped by 4 bases and J by 2 bases, with 16 bases between them. The CDR3 length is 17 residues. The germline gives CDR1 SGHKS, CDR2 YYEKEE (reference sequence). CDR3 sequence reads: CASSPLFRTAGANVLTF. CDR3 coding DNA: TGTGCCAGCAGCCCGCTTTTTCGGACTGCTGGGGCCAACGTCCTGACTTTC.

The J gene is TRBJ1-5, the V gene TRBV3-1 (or the pseudogene TRBV3-2), with D maybe TRBD1 (5 bases). There are 14 residues in the CDR3. The germline V gene encodes CDR1 LGHDT and CDR2 YNNKEL (reference sequence). Trimming stripped 3 bases from V and 5 bases from J, with 11 bases between. The CDR3 region is CASSQHRRYQPQHF. The CDR3 nucleotides are TGTGCCAGCAGCCAGCACAGGCGATATCAGCCCCAGCATTTT.

The chain employs TRBV30 and TRBJ1-6; D is undetermined. Germline assignment: CDR1 GTSNPN and CDR2 SVGIG (reference sequence). Trimming shortened V by 0 bases and J by 8 bases, and 2 bases separated the two germline ends. The CDR3 is 11 amino acids. The DNA of the CDR3 is TGTGCCTGGAGTGTCGATTCACCCCTCCACTTT. This sequence encodes CAWSVDSPLHF. The full variable domain, rest sourced from reference TRBV30 and TRBJ1-6, is SQTIHQWPATLVQPVGSPLSLECTVEGTSNPNLYWYRQAAGRGLQLLFYSVGIGQISSEVPQNLSASRPQDRQFILSSKKLLLSDSGFYLCAWSVDSPLHFGNGTRLTVT.

The chain employs TRBV10-3 and TRBJ2-5; D gene ambiguous. Trimming shortened V by 4 bases and J by 5 bases, and 11 bases separated the two germline ends. The CDR3 is made up of 13 amino acids. Germline V lookup: CDR1 ENHRY, CDR2 SYGVKD. CDR3 nucleotide sequence: TGTGCCATCAGTGGAGGCGGCCCGGAGACCCAGTACTTC. Translated: CAISGGGPETQYF.

This chain joins TRBV7-9 and TRBJ2-1, with TRBD1 as a possible D gene (6 bases). V was trimmed by 7 bases and J by 4 bases, leaving 20 bases between them. This CDR3 has 16 amino acids. CDR1 is SEHNR and CDR2 is FQNEAQ in the germline V gene (reference sequence). As DNA, the CDR3 is TGTGCCAGCACCCGATTAGCAGGGGCGACGTACAATGAGCAGTTCTTC. Translation gives CASTRLAGATYNEQFF.

This clone has only a few counts. This chain links TRBV19 with TRBJ1-2; 9 nucleotides match TRBD1. The germline gives CDR1 LNHDA, CDR2 SQIVND (reference sequence). There are 14 residues in the CDR3. V dropped 7 bases and J dropped 7; count of bases not matched to a gene: 10. The CDR3 protein is CASTDRGGLVGYTF. The CDR3 DNA reads as TGTGCCAGTACCGACAGGGGGGGCTTAGTTGGCTACACCTTC.

The chain is built from TRBV5-1 and TRBJ2-1; TRBD2 matches 7 bases. Germline V gene sequence: CDR1 SGHRS, CDR2 YFSETQ. The CDR3 contains 16 residues. V lost 2 bases, J lost 4 bases, and 9 bases stayed unmatched. The DNA for the CDR3 is TGCGCCAGCAGCTTAACGAGCGGGGCTAATTACAATGAGCAGTTCTTC. Its protein product is CASSLTSGANYNEQFF.

The chain links TRBV12-3 or TRBV12-4 to TRBJ2-2, with D unclear. The CDR3 loop spans 12 amino acids. V dropped 6 bases and J dropped 6 bases, with 8 bases sitting between them. CDR3 in DNA: TGTGCCAGCAGCCCCATTGCCGGGGAGCTGTTTTTT. This codes for CASSPIAGELFF.

V gene TRBV7-2 combines with J gene TRBJ1-2, with TRBD1 as a possible D gene (6 bases). The CDR3 loop spans 12 amino acids. V lost 6 bases and J lost 5, with 10 bases in between. Germline CDR1 SGHTA, CDR2 FQGNSA. The CDR3: CASRDRQYGYTF. CDR3 bases: TGTGCCAGCAGGGACAGACAGTATGGCTACACCTTC.

The gene calls are TRBV5-4 and TRBJ1-6; 11 bases map to TRBD1. The V gene's germline CDR1 is SGHNT and CDR2 YYREEE (reference sequence). This CDR3 region has 19 residues. V shed 4 bases and J 0 bases; nucleotides not matched to a gene: 9. As DNA, the CDR3 is TGTGCCAGCAGCGGGACCGGGACAGGGGGAAGCTCCTATAATTCACCCCTCCACTTT. Its translation is CASSGTGTGGSSYNSPLHF.